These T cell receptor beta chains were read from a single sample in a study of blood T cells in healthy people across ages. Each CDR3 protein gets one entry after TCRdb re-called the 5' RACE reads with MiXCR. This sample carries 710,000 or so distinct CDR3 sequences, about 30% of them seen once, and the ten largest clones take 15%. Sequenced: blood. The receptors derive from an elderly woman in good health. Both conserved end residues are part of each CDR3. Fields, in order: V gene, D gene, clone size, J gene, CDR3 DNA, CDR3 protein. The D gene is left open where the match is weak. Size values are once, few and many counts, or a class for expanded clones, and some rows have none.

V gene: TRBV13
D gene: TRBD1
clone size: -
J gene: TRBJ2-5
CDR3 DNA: TGTGCCAGCAGCTATTACCGGGACAGGGTAAATGAGCAGTACTTC
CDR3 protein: CASSYYRDRVNEQYF

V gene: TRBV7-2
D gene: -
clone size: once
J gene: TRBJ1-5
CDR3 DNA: TGTGCCTGCAGCTTGGGGAGGGTGAGCAATCAGCCCCAGCATTTT
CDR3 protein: CACSLGRVSNQPQHF

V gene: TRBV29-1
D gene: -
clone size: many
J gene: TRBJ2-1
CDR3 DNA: TGCAGCGTTTCCTCGAGACGCGGCTCCTACAATGAGCAGTTCTTC
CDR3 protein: CSVSSRRGSYNEQFF

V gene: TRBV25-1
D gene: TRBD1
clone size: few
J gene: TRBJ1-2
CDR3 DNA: TGTGCCAGCAGTGAATTCCCGGGACAGCTCTATGGCTACACCTTC
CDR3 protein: CASSEFPGQLYGYTF

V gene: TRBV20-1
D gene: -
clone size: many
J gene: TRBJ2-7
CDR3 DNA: TGCAGTGCTAGAGATGTTTCGGGTTACGAGCAGTACTTC
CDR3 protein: CSARDVSGYEQYF

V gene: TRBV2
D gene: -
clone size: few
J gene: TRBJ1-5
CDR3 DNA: TGTGCCAGCAGTGAAGCGTCGGCAGGGCCCTATCAGCCCCAGCATTTT
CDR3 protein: CASSEASAGPYQPQHF

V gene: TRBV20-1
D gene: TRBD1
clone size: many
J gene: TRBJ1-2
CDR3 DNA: TGCAGTGCTGAGGACAGGGCCCGGGGGTTCTATGGCTACACCTTC
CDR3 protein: CSAEDRARGFYGYTF

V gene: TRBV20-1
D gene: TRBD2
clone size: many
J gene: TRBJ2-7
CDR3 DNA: TGCAGTGCTGGCCCTGGCGGGGGTGCCCCCTACGAGCAGTACTTC
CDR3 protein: CSAGPGGGAPYEQYF

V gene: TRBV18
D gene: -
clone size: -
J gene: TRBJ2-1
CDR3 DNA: TGTGCCAGCTCCAGAGGGGGGGGTCTCTACAATGAGCAGTTCTTC
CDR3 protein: CASSRGGGLYNEQFF

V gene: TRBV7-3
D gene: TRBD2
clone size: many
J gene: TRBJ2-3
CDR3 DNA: TGTGCCAGCAGCCCCGAAAGTAGCGGGGGGGCTTATACGCAGTATTTT
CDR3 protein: CASSPESSGGAYTQYF

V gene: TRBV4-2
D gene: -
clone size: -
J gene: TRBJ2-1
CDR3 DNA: TGTGCCAGCAGCCAAGTGGCCGGGTACAATGAGCAGTTCTTC
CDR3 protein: CASSQVAGYNEQFF

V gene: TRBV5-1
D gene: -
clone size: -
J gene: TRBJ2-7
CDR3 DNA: TGCGCCAGCAGTCCCCAGCCGGGCCTGAGCTCCTACGAGCAGTACTTC
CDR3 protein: CASSPQPGLSSYEQYF

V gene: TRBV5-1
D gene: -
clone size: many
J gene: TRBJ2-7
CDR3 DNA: TGCGCCAGCAGCCTCGACATATACGAGCAGTACTTC
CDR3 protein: CASSLDIYEQYF

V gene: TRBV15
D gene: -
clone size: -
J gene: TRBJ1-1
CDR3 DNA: TGTGCCACCAGCAACGGTTACACTGAAGCTTTCTTT
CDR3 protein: CATSNGYTEAFF

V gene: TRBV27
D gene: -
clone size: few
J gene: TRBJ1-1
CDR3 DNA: TGTGCCAGCAGTTCTCCCCGGCGGGGGCGGGCCGAAGCTTTCTTT
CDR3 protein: CASSSPRRGRAEAFF

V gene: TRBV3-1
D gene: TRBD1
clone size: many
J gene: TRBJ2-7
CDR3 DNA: TGTGCCAGCAGCCTACGACAGGGGGACCCCTACGAGCAGTACTTC
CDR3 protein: CASSLRQGDPYEQYF

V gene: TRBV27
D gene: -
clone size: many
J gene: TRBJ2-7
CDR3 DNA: TGTGCCAGCAGGACTTGGACGCCGCCCGAGCAGTACTTC
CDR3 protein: CASRTWTPPEQYF

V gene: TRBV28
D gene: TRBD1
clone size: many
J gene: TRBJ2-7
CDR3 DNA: TGTGCCAGCACCCCGGGACAGGGCATATACGAGCAGTACTTC
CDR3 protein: CASTPGQGIYEQYF

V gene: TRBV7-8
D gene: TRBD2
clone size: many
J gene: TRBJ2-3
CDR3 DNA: TGTGCCAGCAGCCCAAGCGGGGGGATGAATACGCAGTATTTT
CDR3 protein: CASSPSGGMNTQYF

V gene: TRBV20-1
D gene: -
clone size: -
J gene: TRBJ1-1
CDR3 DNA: TGCAGTATTCTCAGGAACACTGAAGCTTTCTTT
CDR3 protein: CSILRNTEAFF

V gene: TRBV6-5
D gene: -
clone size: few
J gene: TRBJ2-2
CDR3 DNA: TGTGCCAGCAGCCGACTTGAGAGGGACGACACCGGGGAGCTGTTTTTT
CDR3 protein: CASSRLERDDTGELFF

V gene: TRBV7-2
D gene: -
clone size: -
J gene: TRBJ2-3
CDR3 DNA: TGTGCCAGCAGCTTCCAACTACCAGATACGCAGTATTTT
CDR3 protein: CASSFQLPDTQYF

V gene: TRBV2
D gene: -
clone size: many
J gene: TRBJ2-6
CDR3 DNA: TGTGCCAGCAGTAAAGACAGGCCGGCGACAGGGGCCAACGTCCTGACTTTC
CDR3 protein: CASSKDRPATGANVLTF

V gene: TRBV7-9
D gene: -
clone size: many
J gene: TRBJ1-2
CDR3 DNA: TGTGCCAGCAGTGTGGGGTTAGAGGACTATGGCTACACCTTC
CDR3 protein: CASSVGLEDYGYTF

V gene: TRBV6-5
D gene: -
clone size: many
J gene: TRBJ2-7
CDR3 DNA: TGTGCCAGCAGTTACCTCGGGGCAGACTACGAGCAGTACTTC
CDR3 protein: CASSYLGADYEQYF

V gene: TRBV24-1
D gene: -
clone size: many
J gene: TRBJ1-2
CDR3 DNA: TGTGCCACCAGTGATTTTAGCCAGAACTATGGCTACACCTTC
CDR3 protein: CATSDFSQNYGYTF

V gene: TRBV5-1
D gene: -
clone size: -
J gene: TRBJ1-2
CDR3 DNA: TGCGCCAGCAGCTTGGGGGATTCAGCACCCTATGGCTACACCTTC
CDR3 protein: CASSLGDSAPYGYTF

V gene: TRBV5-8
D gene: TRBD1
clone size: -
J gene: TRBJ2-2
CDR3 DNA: TGTGCCAGCAGCTTGCGGAGACAGGGTGACACCGGGGAGCTGTTTTTT
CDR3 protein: CASSLRRQGDTGELFF

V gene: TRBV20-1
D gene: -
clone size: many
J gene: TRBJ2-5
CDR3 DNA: TGCAGTGCTAGTTCCGAGCAAGAGACCCAGTACTTC
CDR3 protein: CSASSEQETQYF

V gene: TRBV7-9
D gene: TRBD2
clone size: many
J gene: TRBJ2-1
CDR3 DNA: TGTGCCATCCCCAATAGCGGGGGTTACAATGAGCAGTTCTTC
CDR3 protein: CAIPNSGGYNEQFF

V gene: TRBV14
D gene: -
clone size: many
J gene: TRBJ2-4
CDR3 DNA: TGTGCCAGCAGCCAAGGACAGCGCCCCGAAAACATTCAGTACTTC
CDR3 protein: CASSQGQRPENIQYF

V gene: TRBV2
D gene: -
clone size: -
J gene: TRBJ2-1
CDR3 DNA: TGTGCCAGCAGTGGTTCCAGGGGGGACTACAATGAGCAGTTCTTC
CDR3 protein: CASSGSRGDYNEQFF

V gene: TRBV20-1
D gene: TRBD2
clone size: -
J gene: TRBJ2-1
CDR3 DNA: TGCAGTGCGAGGACCGGGACTAGCGGCTACAGTGAGCAGTTCTTC
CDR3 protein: CSARTGTSGYSEQFF

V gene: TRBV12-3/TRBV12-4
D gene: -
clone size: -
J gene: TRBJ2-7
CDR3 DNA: TGTGCCGGCAGTTCCCTTACGCCCCTTCCGGGGGCGGTTGAGCAGTACTTC
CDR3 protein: CAGSSLTPLPGAVEQYF

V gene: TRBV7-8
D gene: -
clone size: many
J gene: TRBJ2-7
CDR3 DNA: TGTGCCAGCAGCCCGGACGTGGGTGGGGGCTCCTCCTACGAGCAGTACTTC
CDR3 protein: CASSPDVGGGSSYEQYF

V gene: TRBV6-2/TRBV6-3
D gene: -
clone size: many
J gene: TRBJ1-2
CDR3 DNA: TGTGCCAGCAGTTGGATCTCCGCGGACATTGCCGGGTACACCTTC
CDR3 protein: CASSWISADIAGYTF

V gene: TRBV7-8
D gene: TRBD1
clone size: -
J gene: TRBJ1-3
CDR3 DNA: TGTGCCAGCAGCTCGCCCACAGGGGGAGTTGGAAACACCATATATTTT
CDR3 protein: CASSSPTGGVGNTIYF

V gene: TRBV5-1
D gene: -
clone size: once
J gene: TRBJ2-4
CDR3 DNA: TGCGCCAGCAGCTTGGCCGGTGGCAGCGGCGGAAACATTCAGTACTTC
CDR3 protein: CASSLAGGSGGNIQYF

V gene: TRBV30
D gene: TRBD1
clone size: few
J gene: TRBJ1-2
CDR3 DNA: TGTGCCCGTACTCCGGGACAGGGTAGGGGAGGCTACACCTTC
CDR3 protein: CARTPGQGRGGYTF

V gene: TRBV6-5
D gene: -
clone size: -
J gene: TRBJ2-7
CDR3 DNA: TGTGCCAGCAGTTTTTCAGGGGCCCAGTACTTC
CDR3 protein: CASSFSGAQYF

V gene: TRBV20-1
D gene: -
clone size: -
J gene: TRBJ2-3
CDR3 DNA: TGCAGTGCTAGGGGTGTCCGTCGTTCAGGGGTCCGGTTGAATACGCAGTATTTT
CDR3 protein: CSARGVRRSGVRLNTQYF

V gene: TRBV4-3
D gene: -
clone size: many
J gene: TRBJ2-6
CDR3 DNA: TGCGCCAGCAGCCATGGGGGGCTCGGGGCCAACGTCCTGACTTTC
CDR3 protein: CASSHGGLGANVLTF

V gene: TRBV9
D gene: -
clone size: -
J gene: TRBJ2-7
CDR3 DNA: TGTGCCAGCAGCGTAGGGTCGCGTAGCTCCTACGAGCAGTACTTC
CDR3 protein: CASSVGSRSSYEQYF

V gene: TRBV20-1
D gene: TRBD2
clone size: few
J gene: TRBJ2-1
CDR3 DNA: TGCAGTGCTCCCGACCGAGCGGGGGAACACAATGAGCAGTTCTTC
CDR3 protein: CSAPDRAGEHNEQFF

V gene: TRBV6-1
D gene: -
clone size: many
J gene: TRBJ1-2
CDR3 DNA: TGTGCCAGCAGTGAGACAGTCACCATCTTTGGCTACACCTTC
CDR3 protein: CASSETVTIFGYTF

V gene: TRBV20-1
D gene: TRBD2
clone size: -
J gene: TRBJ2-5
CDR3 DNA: TGCAGTGTTAGCGGGGAAGAGACCCAGTACTTC
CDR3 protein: CSVSGEETQYF

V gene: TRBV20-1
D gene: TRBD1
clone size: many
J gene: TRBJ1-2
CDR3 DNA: TGCAGTGCTGATGGGACAGGGGGCATCCCCTATGGCTACACCTTC
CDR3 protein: CSADGTGGIPYGYTF

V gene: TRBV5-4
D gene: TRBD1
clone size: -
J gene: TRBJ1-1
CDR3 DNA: TGTGCCAGCAGCTATAGGGACAGGGAAAAGGCTGAAGCTTTCTTT
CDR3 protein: CASSYRDREKAEAFF

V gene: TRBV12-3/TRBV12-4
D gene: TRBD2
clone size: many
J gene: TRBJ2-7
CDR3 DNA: TGTGCCAGCACCTTTCAGACTAGCGGGGGTTACGAGCAGTACTTC
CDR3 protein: CASTFQTSGGYEQYF

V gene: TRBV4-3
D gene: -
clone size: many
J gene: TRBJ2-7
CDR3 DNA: TGCGCCAGCAGCCAAGATTACGGTACCTACGAGCAGTACTTC
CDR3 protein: CASSQDYGTYEQYF

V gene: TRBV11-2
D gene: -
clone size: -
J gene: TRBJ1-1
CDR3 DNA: TGTGCCAGCAGCGTGCAGGTTGGGGCTGCAGCTTTCTTT
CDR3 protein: CASSVQVGAAAFF

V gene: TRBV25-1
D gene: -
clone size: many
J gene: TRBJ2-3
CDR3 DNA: TGTGCCAGCAGTGAATCTTATCACTACGAGGAAACGCAGTATTTT
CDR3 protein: CASSESYHYEETQYF

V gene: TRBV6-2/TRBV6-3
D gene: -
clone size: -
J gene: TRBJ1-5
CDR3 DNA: TGTGCCAGCAGTACAACTAAGTCGGGTAATCAGCCCCAGCATTTT
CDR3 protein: CASSTTKSGNQPQHF

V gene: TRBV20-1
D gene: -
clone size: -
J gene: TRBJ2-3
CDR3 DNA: TGCAGTGTCCTCGGTTGGGGCACAGATACGCAGTATTTT
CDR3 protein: CSVLGWGTDTQYF

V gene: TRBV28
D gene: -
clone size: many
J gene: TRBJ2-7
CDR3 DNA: TGTGCCAGCAGCCCGTCCCTCGTAACGAGAGAGCAGTACTTC
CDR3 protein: CASSPSLVTREQYF